A single sample gave rise to the 29 T cell receptor beta chains below, sequenced in a study of PD-L1 blockade in urothelial cancer. Indicated time point: peripheral blood 6 weeks after treatment start. This table comes from immunoSEQ multiplex PCR, and its TCRdb copy is limited to in-frame clones, with some not included. The repertoire holds some 50,000 clones, with 70% to 90% as singletons. Sequences were derived from PBMCs, sampled around atezolizumab (anti-PD-L1) treatment. Receptor source: a man aged 50-59 years with urothelial cancer.

This chain joins TRBV19 and TRBJ2-2; maybe TRBD1 (6 bases). V was shortened by 6 bases and J by 1 base, with 15 bases between the two germline ends. The CDR3 loop spans 16 amino acids. Germline CDR1 and CDR2: LNHDA and SQIVND (reference sequence). CDR3 amino acids: CASRSRLQGNTGELFF. In DNA form, the CDR3 reads TGTGCCAGTAGATCTCGGTTACAGGGGAACACCGGGGAGCTGTTTTTT.

CDR3 in DNA: TGTGCCAGCAAGCAAGACCCGACTTTTACCTACGAGCAGTACTTC. It translates to CASKQDPTFTYEQYF. This chain connects TRBV27 to TRBJ2-7; D is undetermined. Germline CDR1 is MNHEY and CDR2 is SMNVEV (reference sequence). The CDR3 is 15 amino acids. V was trimmed by 7 bases and J by 2 bases, leaving 18 bases between them.

This clone was recorded a few times. The rearrangement uses TRBV27 and TRBJ2-7, with D unresolved. Trimming took off 6 bases at V and 2 bases at J, with 14 bases between the two ends. The CDR3 extends over 14 amino acids. Germline V gene data show CDR1 as MNHEY and CDR2 as SMNVEV (reference sequence). CDR3 amino acids: CASSPRYPAYEQYF. CDR3 DNA: TGTGCCAGCAGCCCGCGGTACCCCGCCTACGAGCAGTACTTC.

This rearrangement joins TRBV7-3 to TRBJ2-1; possible D gene TRBD2, 6 bases. This CDR3 is 16 amino acids long. V was trimmed by 4 bases and J by 0 bases, leaving 13 bases between them. Germline values: CDR1 SGHTA, CDR2 FQGTGA. CDR3 coding DNA: TGTGCCAGCAGCTCCCGGACTAAAGGCTCCTACAATGAGCAGTTCTTC. It translates to CASSSRTKGSYNEQFF.

V usage is TRBV27 and J usage is TRBJ2-5; D gene uncertain. Trimming removed 2 bases from V and 1 base from J, with 8 bases in between. The length of the CDR3 is 14 residues. CDR1 and CDR2 from the germline V gene are MNHEY and SMNVEV (reference sequence). The CDR3 spells CASSLQRFQETQYF. For the CDR3, the DNA is TGTGCCAGCAGTTTACAGAGGTTCCAAGAGACCCAGTACTTC.

The chain is built from TRBV7-2 and TRBJ1-4; D possibly corresponds to TRBD1 (6 bases). The CDR3 length is 13 residues. Looked up from germline, CDR1 is SGHTA and CDR2 is FQGNSA. V lost 5 bases, J lost 8 bases, and 12 bases lay in between. CDR3 nucleotide sequence: TGTGCCAGCAGCCTGGCAGGGGAGGAAAAACTGTTTTTT. It is translated as CASSLAGEEKLFF.

The chain is built from TRBV5-1 and TRBJ2-5; a weak D match, TRBD1 (6 bases). The CDR3 has 16 amino acids. V lost 0 bases, J lost 0 bases, and 12 bases lay in between. Germline loops: CDR1 SGHRS, CDR2 YFSETQ. This CDR3 reads CASSLGGTPNQETQYF. The CDR3 DNA reads TGCGCCAGCAGCTTGGGGGGGACACCAAACCAAGAGACCCAGTACTTC.

This clone has more than one count but fewer than ten. CDR3 bases: TGTGCCAGCAGTGTCGGTCCGAACACTGAAGCTTTCTTT. This codes for CASSVGPNTEAFF. The chain joins TRBV2 to TRBJ1-1; D is ambiguous. V was trimmed by 4 bases and J by 1 base, leaving 7 bases between them. The germline CDR1 and CDR2 sequences are SNHLY and FYNNEI. This CDR3 comprises 13 residues.

This clone was seen more than once but under ten times. This chain uses TRBV5-1 with TRBJ1-5, with D uncertain. The CDR3 is 15 amino acids. With 0 bases removed from V and 0 bases from J, the gap between germline ends came to 7 bases. Germline values: CDR1 SGHRS, CDR2 YFSETQ. CDR3 sequence reads: CASSLDSYSNQPQHF. The CDR3 DNA is TGCGCCAGCAGCTTGGACAGCTATAGCAATCAGCCCCAGCATTTT.

V and J are TRBV7-3 and TRBJ1-5; TRBD1 matches at 9 bases. The V and J ends lost 6 bases and 4 bases, in that order; junction bases with no gene match: 10. Per germline, CDR1 SGHTA and CDR2 FQGTGA. The CDR3 length is 16 residues. CDR3 region: CASRETGTGWNQPQHF. In DNA form, the CDR3 reads TGTGCCAGCAGAGAGACCGGGACAGGGTGGAATCAGCCCCAGCATTTT.

This chain joins TRBV5-1 and TRBJ2-7; the D gene is possibly TRBD1 (6 bases). Trimming left V 0 bases short and J 2 bases short, with 12 bases between. CDR3 length: 15 amino acids. The germline V gene has CDR1 SGHRS and CDR2 YFSETQ. CDR3 sequence: CASSLVQGQTYEQYF. CDR3 in DNA: TGCGCCAGCAGCTTGGTACAGGGCCAAACCTACGAGCAGTACTTC.

This clone was seen only once. The chain combines TRBV28 with TRBJ2-1; 12 nucleotides align to TRBD2. The germline CDR1 and CDR2 sequences are MDHEN and SYDVKM. V gave up 2 bases and J gave up 5 bases; unmatched junction bases: 4. The CDR3 spans 16 residues. This CDR3 is CASSLPGLAGHNEQFF. CDR3 bases: TGTGCCAGCAGTTTACCCGGACTAGCGGGGCACAATGAGCAGTTCTTC.

This rearrangement joins TRBV19 to TRBJ1-2; TRBD1 matches 7 bases. V was clipped by 6 bases and J by 4 bases; unmatched bases: 2. The CDR3 has 12 residues. Germline V gives CDR1 LNHDA, CDR2 SQIVND (reference sequence). The CDR3 DNA sequence: TGTGCCAGTAGGGGACAGCCCTATGGCTACACCTTC. Amino acid sequence: CASRGQPYGYTF.

This chain joins TRBV7-3 and TRBJ2-3, with 11 bases identical to TRBD2. V shed 6 bases, J shed 3 bases, and the junction held 5 bases outside the gene matches. This CDR3 has 15 amino acids. Germline assignment: CDR1 SGHTA and CDR2 FQGTGA. The CDR3 nucleotides read TGTGCCAGCAGAGTAGCGGGGGGGCCGACAGATACGCAGTATTTT. Its protein is CASRVAGGPTDTQYF.

The chain uses TRBV2 and TRBJ1-1; 7 positions agree with TRBD1. V trimming: 2 bases; J trimming: 4 bases; junction bases outside the gene matches: 4. CDR3 length: 14 amino acids. Germline V gene data show CDR1 as SNHLY and CDR2 as FYNNEI. Here the CDR3 reads CASSEWQGVTEAFF. CDR3 nucleotides: TGTGCCAGCAGTGAATGGCAGGGGGTCACTGAAGCTTTCTTT.

This clone was found a few times. The chain links TRBV5-5 to TRBJ2-1; TRBD2 might be the D (5 bases). CDR3 length: 12 residues. Per germline, CDR1 SGHKS and CDR2 YYEKEE (reference sequence). With 0 bases removed from V and 12 bases from J, the gap between germline ends came to 10 bases. CDR3 in DNA: TGTGCCAGCAGCTTGGGACGGGAAGGGCAGTTCTTC. This gives the protein CASSLGREGQFF.

This sequence joins TRBV9 and TRBJ2-6; 11 nucleotides match TRBD1. This CDR3 spans 18 amino acids. Germline trimming cut 3 bases from V and 0 bases from J; bases unmatched to any gene: 5. The V gene's germline CDR1 is SGDLS and CDR2 YYNGEE. CDR3 residues: CASSARGTGGSGANVLTF. The CDR3 DNA reads as TGTGCCAGCAGCGCGAGGGGGACAGGGGGCTCTGGGGCCAACGTCCTGACTTTC.

The gene calls are TRBV27 and TRBJ2-2; 8 bases match TRBD2. The CDR3 spans 16 residues. V lost 4 bases and J lost 0; bases outside the gene matches: 4. Germline values: CDR1 MNHEY, CDR2 SMNVEV (reference sequence). CDR3 loop: CASSYNSGTNTGELFF. The CDR3 DNA sequence: TGTGCCAGCAGTTATAATAGCGGGACGAACACCGGGGAGCTGTTTTTT.

This chain joins TRBV30 and TRBJ2-1; 14 nucleotides line up with TRBD2. The germline V gene encodes CDR1 GTSNPN and CDR2 SVGIG (reference sequence). The V and J ends lost 5 bases and 8 bases, in that order; junction bases with no gene match: 2. The CDR3 runs to 13 residues. The CDR3 DNA sequence: TGTGCCTGGGGGACTAGCGGGAGATATGAGCAGTTCTTC. As protein: CAWGTSGRYEQFF. The full variable domain, completed using reference TRBV30 and TRBJ2-1, is SQTIHQWPATLVQPVGSPLSLECTVEGTSNPNLYWYRQAAGRGLQLLFYSVGIGQISSEVPQNLSASRPQDRQFILSSKKLLLSDSGFYLCAWGTSGRYEQFFGPGTRLTVL.

This chain links TRBV29-1 with TRBJ2-7; 8 bases agree with TRBD1. Germline CDR1 and CDR2: SQVTM and ANQGSEA. The CDR3 length is 13 residues. After removal of 3 bases from V and 2 bases from J, the junction contained 3 bases not matched to a gene. Written as DNA, the CDR3 is TGCAGCGTTGAGGGACAGGTTGCCTACGAGCAGTACTTC. This translates into CSVEGQVAYEQYF.

The rearrangement joins TRBV30 to TRBJ2-1, with D perhaps TRBD2 (6 bases). Germline assignment: CDR1 GTSNPN and CDR2 SVGIG (reference sequence). Between the trimmed V and J ends, which lost 0 bases and 6 bases, there was a span of 9 bases. The CDR3 extends over 13 amino acids. The CDR3 loop reads CAWSVGGINEQFF. CDR3 sequence (DNA): TGTGCCTGGAGTGTGGGAGGTATCAATGAGCAGTTCTTC.

The chain couples TRBV21-1 to TRBJ2-5; the DNA was not compared with TRBD2, the D call given in the table. TRBV21-1 is flagged as a pseudogene. The CDR3 loop spans 15 amino acids. The CDR3 sequence is CASSKEELLQETQYF. The CDR3 nucleotides are TGTGCCAGCAGCAAAGAAGAGCTCTTACAAGAGACCCAGTACTTC.

This chain uses TRBV27 with TRBJ2-1; possible D gene TRBD1, 6 bases. V lost 3 bases to trimming and J lost 4 bases, with 19 bases between them. Germline V gene lookup returns CDR1 MNHEY and CDR2 SMNVEV (reference sequence). There are 17 residues in the CDR3. In DNA, the CDR3 is TGTGCCAGCAGTTTTTCACGTACAGGGTTGGGGTACAATGAGCAGTTCTTC. This codes for CASSFSRTGLGYNEQFF.

The DNA for the CDR3 is TGTGCCAGCAGTGCGTCAGGGGACACTGAAGCTTTCTTT. Translation: CASSASGDTEAFF. V gene TRBV6-1 combines with J gene TRBJ1-1; TRBD1 is a possible D gene (6 bases). The CDR3 extends over 13 amino acids. Germline assignment: CDR1 MNHNS and CDR2 SASEGT. Trimming shortened V by 4 bases and J by 3 bases, and 9 bases separated the two germline ends.

This sequence joins TRBV9 and TRBJ2-5; 8 bases match TRBD2. Per the germline V gene, CDR1 is SGDLS and CDR2 is YYNGEE. The V and J ends lost 0 bases and 4 bases, in that order; junction bases with no gene match: 8. The CDR3 extends over 16 amino acids. The CDR3 sequence is CASSVGGGAGGETQYF. The CDR3 DNA sequence: TGTGCCAGCAGCGTAGGAGGTGGGGCGGGAGGAGAGACCCAGTACTTC.

CDR3 amino acids: CASSFAGSSYEQYF. CDR3 nucleotides: TGTGCCAGCAGCTTCGCAGGGTCCTCCTACGAGCAGTACTTC. The chain is built from TRBV12-1 and TRBJ2-7; TRBD1 reflects the table's D call only, with no check against the DNA. TRBV12-1 is deemed a pseudogene. The CDR3 spans 14 residues.

This sequence joins TRBV2 and TRBJ2-1, with 9 positions matching TRBD1. Trimming at V came to 6 bases and at J to 5 bases, leaving 5 bases not matched to a gene. From germline, CDR1 is SNHLY and CDR2 FYNNEI. The CDR3 totals 14 residues. CDR3 sequence: CASRWGQGDNEQFF. The CDR3 DNA reads TGTGCCAGCAGATGGGGACAGGGAGACAATGAGCAGTTCTTC.

The chain uses TRBV30 and TRBJ1-5; 11 bases line up with TRBD1. Per germline, CDR1 GTSNPN and CDR2 SVGIG (reference sequence). V gave up 3 bases and J gave up 6 bases; unmatched junction bases: 4. CDR3 length equals 14 residues. The CDR3 loop is CAWRGQGVVQPQHF. For the CDR3, the DNA is TGTGCCTGGAGGGGACAGGGGGTCGTTCAGCCCCAGCATTTT.

The chain links TRBV21-1 to TRBJ1-1; TRBD1, the D gene given by the table, was not confirmed from the DNA. TRBV21-1 is shown as a pseudogene. The CDR3 is made up of 11 amino acids. Written as DNA, the CDR3 is TGTGCCAGCAGCCGACAGTGTAAGGCTTTCTTT. Translating gives CASSRQCKAFF.